The present TCR beta chain was sequenced within a study of cytomegalovirus exposure and HLA in healthy donors. Study-level information: An analysis done earlier identified fewer than 140 million unique TCR beta sequences from about 179 million T cells.

After removal of 5 bases from V and 2 bases from J, the junction contained 12 bases not matched to a gene. The CDR3 is 18 amino acids. CDR1 SGHTA and CDR2 FQGNSA come from the germline V gene. PCR employed 60 Vbeta and 13 Jbeta primers. The table came from immunoSEQ multiplex PCR; TCRdb's copy has only in-frame clones and leaves some out. The sample holds fewer than 150,000 clones, around 73% seen once. Findings and limits, study-wide: An ancestry cluster, one associated with Asian ancestry, reportedly showed fewer N-insertions than the approximately 720-donor mean in a later analysis.

With regard to this clone: Its specificity is not known.

The sequencing input was PBMCs. The chain links TRBV7-2 to TRBJ2-5, with 12 bases lining up with TRBD2. The sequence came from a human donor in good health. The CDR3 loop is CASSPRSRTSGRQETQYF. CDR3 nucleotide sequence: TGTGCCAGCAGCCCCAGGAGCCGCACTAGCGGGAGGCAAGAGACCCAGTACTTC.